This paragraph covers one T cell receptor (beta chain) sequence. Its antigen is unknown. It was with 60 Vbeta and 13 Jbeta primers that the PCR ran. Sequencing was performed with immunoSEQ multiplex PCR; in TCRdb, only in-frame clones are kept and a portion is missing. The sample carries 150,000 to 200,000 clones, roughly 77% recorded once. The sample originates from a study of cytomegalovirus exposure and HLA in healthy donors. Findings and caveats of the study: Indistinguishability led to the exclusion of some V segments, TRBV6-2 and TRBV6-3 included. The study labeled 164 TCR beta chains cytomegalovirus-associated.

V lost 5 bases and J 0 bases, leaving 9 bases between the germline ends. The CDR3 has 14 residues. Germline loops: CDR1 LNHDA, CDR2 SQIVND (reference sequence). The clonotype originates from a woman in her thirties or forties in good health and CMV-seropositive. This rearrangement joins TRBV19 to TRBJ2-3; no firm D call. Specimen: PBMCs. In DNA, the CDR3 is TGTGCCAGTAGTTCTACGTCTAGCACAGATACGCAGTATTTT. Its translation is CASSSTSSTDTQYF.